The sequence of this TCR beta chain was determined in a study of T-cell memory formation after mild COVID-19. For the study at large: The two donors had largely donor-specific TCR clusters.

Germline CDR1 and CDR2: KGHSH and LQKENI. V dropped 1 base and J dropped 0 bases, with 13 bases sitting between them. The CDR3 runs 16 residues. TCRdb reprocessed the 5' RACE reads with MiXCR, giving one entry per CDR3 protein. The sample lists about 390,000 distinct CDR3 sequences; roughly 21% were seen once. This clonotype has at least ten counts. Its antigen is currently unknown. The study, taken as a whole, reports: Second-wave clones reaching peak frequency on day 37 lacked confirmed SARS-CoV-2 specificity. Some clones that responded were present in memory (sampled pre-infection), which suggests cross-reactive memory joined. Day 15 to 85 contractors were CD4/CD8 balanced; later expanders leaned CD4+.

The TCR sequence derives from an adult woman who had mild COVID-19 (a few samples of this study predate the infection). Cell type and time point are not known. The chain recombines TRBV18 with TRBJ2-7, with D possibly TRBD2 on 6 matching bases. The sequenced material came from PBMCs or a T cell subset sorted from them (not recorded which). The CDR3 protein is CASSPRAGIDSYEQYF. As DNA, the CDR3 is TGTGCCAGCTCACCACGGGCGGGAATCGACTCCTACGAGCAGTACTTC.